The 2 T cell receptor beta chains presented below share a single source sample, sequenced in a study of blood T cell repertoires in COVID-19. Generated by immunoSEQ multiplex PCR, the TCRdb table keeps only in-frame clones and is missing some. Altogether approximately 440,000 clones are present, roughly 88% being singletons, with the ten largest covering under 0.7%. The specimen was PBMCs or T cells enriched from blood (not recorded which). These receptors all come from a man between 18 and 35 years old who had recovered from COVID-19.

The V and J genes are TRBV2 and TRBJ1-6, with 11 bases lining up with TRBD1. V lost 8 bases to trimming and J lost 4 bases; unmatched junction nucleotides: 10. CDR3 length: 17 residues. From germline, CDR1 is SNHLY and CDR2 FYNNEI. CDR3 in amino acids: CASRTGGAGFYNSPLHF. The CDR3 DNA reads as TGTGCCAGCCGGACAGGGGGCGCAGGTTTTTATAATTCACCCCTCCACTTT.

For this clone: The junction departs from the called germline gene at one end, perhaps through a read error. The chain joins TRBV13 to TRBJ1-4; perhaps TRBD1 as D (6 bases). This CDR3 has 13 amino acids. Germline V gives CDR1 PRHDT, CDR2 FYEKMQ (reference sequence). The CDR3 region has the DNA TGTGCCAGCAGCCGAAAACTCCTAGGACAGAAGAGTTTT. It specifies CASSRKLLGQKSF.